Sequencing of this T cell receptor (beta chain) was carried out in a study of blood T cell repertoires in COVID-19. Whole-study context: The United States, Italy and Spain provided the acute and convalescent COVID-19 samples. The cDNA or gDNA used as material had been derived from T cells, B-cell-depleted T cells, or PBMCs.

Source study methods: Reference gene primer amplification gave nucleated cell count estimates. Using immunoSEQ multiplex PCR, the repertoire was profiled, and TCRdb retains in-frame clones only, with some absent. V and J calls and clone size follow that table, whereas D and trimming were derived from the DNA. The sample shows 55,000 to 95,000 clones, roughly 82% of them seen only once. V was trimmed by 3 bases and J by 0 bases, leaving 12 bases between them. This CDR3 is built from 15 residues. Germline V gives CDR1 GTSNPN, CDR2 SVGIG (reference sequence). Sequencing used peripheral blood. The origin of this receptor is a woman between 55 and 75 years old with acute or convalescent COVID-19. The rearrangement joins TRBV30 to TRBJ1-3, with unresolved D. CDR3 region: CAWSLLQYSGNTIYF. The CDR3 nucleotides read TGTGCCTGGAGCCTCCTACAGTACTCTGGAAACACCATATATTTT.